The clone carrying this T cell receptor (beta chain) came up once. The source of the sample is a study of blood T cells in healthy people across ages. V lost 8 bases and J 5 bases, leaving 18 bases between the germline ends. The CDR3 covers 14 residues. Looked up from germline, CDR1 is MGHDK and CDR2 is SYGVNS. Researchers report isolating at least 6 million PBMCs per sample. Primed by a sample-barcoded 5' primer and a J-beta primer mix, a second PCR proceeded for about 6 to 12 cycles. TCRdb redid the calling of the 5' RACE reads with MiXCR, one entry per CDR3 protein. The sample has about 640,000 distinct CDR3 sequences, about 53% seen once; the top ten hold 30% to 40%.

The material sequenced was blood. The chain has TRBV25-1 and TRBJ1-2; no reliable D call. The TCR originated in a man aged 60-69 years in good health. Here the CDR3 DNA reads TGTGCCAGCGCCCCCCCCGGGCAGCATTATGGCTACACCTTC. It translates to CASAPPGQHYGYTF.